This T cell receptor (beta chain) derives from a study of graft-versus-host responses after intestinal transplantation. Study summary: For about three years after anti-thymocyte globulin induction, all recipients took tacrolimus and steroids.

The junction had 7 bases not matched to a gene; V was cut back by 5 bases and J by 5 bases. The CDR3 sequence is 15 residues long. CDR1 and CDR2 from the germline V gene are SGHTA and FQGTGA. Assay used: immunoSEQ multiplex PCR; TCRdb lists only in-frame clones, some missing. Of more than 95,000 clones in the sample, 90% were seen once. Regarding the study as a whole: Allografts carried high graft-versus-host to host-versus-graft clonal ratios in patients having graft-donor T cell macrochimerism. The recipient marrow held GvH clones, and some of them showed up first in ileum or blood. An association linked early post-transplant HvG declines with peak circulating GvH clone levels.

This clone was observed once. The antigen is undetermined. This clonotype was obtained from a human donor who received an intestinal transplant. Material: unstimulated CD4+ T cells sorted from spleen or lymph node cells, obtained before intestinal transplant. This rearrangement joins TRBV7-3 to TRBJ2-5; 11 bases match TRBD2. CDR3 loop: CASSIAGGPGETQYF. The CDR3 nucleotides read TGTGCCAGCAGCATAGCGGGAGGGCCTGGGGAGACCCAGTACTTC.